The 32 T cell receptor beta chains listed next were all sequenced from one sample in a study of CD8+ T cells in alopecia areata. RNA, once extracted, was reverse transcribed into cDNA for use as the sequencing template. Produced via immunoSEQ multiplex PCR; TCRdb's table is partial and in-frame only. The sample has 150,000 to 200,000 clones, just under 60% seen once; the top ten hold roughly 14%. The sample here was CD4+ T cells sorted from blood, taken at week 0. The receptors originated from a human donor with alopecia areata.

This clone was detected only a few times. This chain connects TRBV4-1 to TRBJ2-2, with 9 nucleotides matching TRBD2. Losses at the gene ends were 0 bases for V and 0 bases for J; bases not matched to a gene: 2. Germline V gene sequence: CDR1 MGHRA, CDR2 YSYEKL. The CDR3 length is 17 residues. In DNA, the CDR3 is TGCGCCAGCAGCCAAGATAGCGGGGGCTCGAACACCGGGGAGCTGTTTTTT. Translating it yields CASSQDSGGSNTGELFF.

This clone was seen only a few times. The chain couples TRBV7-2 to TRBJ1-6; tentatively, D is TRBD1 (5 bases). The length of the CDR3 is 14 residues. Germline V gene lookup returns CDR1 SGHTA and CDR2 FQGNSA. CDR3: CASKQGRNNSPLHF. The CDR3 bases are TGTGCGTCGAAGCAGGGACGAAATAATTCACCCCTCCACTTT.

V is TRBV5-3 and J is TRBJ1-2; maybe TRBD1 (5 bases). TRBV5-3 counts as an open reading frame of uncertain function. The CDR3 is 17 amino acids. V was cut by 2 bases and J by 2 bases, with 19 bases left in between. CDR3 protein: CARSFFPGTEENYGYTF. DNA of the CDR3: TGTGCCAGAAGCTTTTTTCCAGGGACTGAGGAGAACTATGGCTACACCTTC.

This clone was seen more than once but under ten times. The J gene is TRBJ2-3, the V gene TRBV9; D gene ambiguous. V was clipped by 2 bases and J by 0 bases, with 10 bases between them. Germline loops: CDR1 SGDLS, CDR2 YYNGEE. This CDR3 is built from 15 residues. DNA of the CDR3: TGTGCCAGCAGCGTCGGCGTCTCCAGCACAGATACGCAGTATTTT. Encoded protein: CASSVGVSSTDTQYF.

CDR3 residues: CASRQGSEAFF. CDR3 DNA sequence: TGTGCCAGCAGACAGGGCTCTGAAGCTTTCTTT. This sequence joins TRBV6-5 and TRBJ1-1, with D perhaps TRBD1 (6 bases). V was shortened by 6 bases and J by 6 bases, with 8 bases between the two germline ends. CDR3 length: 11 amino acids. Germline V gene sequence: CDR1 MNHEY, CDR2 SVGAGI.

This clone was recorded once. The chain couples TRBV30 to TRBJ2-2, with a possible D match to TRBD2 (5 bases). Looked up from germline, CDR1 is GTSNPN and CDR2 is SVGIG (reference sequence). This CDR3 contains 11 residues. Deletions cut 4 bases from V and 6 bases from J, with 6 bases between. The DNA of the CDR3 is TGTGCCTGGACCGGGGCCGGGGAGCTGTTTTTT. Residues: CAWTGAGELFF.

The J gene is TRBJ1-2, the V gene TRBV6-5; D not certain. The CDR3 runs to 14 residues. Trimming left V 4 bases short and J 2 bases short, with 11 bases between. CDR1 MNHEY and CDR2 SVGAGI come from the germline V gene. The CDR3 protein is CASSSGGGNYGYTF. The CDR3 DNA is TGTGCCAGCAGTTCGGGTGGAGGGAACTATGGCTACACCTTC.

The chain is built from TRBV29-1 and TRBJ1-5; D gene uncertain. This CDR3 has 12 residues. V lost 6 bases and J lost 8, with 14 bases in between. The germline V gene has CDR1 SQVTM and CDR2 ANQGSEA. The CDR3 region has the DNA TGCAGCGTCCCCCGGAGAAGGGAGCCCCAGCATTTT. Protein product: CSVPRRREPQHF.

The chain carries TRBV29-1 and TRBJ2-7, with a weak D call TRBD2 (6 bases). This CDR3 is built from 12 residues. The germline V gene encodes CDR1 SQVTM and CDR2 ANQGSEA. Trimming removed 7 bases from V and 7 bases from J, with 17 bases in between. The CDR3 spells CSAGGQTGEQYF. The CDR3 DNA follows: TGCAGCGCCGGAGGGCAGACTGGGGAGCAGTACTTC.

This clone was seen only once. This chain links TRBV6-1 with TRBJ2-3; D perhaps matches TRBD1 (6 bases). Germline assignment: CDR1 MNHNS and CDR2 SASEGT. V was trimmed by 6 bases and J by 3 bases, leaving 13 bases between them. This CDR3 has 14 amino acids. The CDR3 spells CASSRDRQTDTQYF. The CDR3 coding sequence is TGTGCCAGCAGCCGTGACAGGCAAACAGATACGCAGTATTTT.

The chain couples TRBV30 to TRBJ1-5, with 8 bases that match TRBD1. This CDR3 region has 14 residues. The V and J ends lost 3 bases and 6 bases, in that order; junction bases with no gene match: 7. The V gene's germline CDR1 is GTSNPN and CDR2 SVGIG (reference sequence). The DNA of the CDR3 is TGTGCCTGGAGAGCACAGGGGGGAAGTCAGCCCCAGCATTTT. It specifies CAWRAQGGSQPQHF.

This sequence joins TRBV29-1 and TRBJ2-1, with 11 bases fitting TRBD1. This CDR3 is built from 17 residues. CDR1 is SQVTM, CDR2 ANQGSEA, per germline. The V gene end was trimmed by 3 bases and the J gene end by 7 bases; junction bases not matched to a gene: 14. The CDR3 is CSVDPPVGQGAENEQFF. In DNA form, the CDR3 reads TGCAGCGTTGACCCCCCTGTCGGACAGGGGGCTGAAAATGAGCAGTTCTTC.

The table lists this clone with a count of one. The CDR3 DNA reads as TGTGCCAGCTCACCAGACAGGAGTACCTACGAGCAGTACTTC. This translates into CASSPDRSTYEQYF. The chain has TRBV18 and TRBJ2-7; maybe TRBD1 (6 bases). CDR1 is KGHSH and CDR2 is LQKENI in the germline V gene. Deletions cut 2 bases from V and 2 bases from J, with 10 bases between. The CDR3 contains 14 residues. The entire variable domain, with the rest obtained from reference TRBV18 and TRBJ2-7, is as follows: NAGVMQNPRHLVRRRGQEARLRCSPMKGHSHVYWYRQLPEEGLKFMVYLQKENIIDESGMPKERFSAEFPKEGPSILRIQQVVRGDSAAYFCASSPDRSTYEQYFGPGTRLTVT.

The CDR3 region is CASSLRGRGTDTQYF. The CDR3 DNA reads as TGTGCCAGCAGTCTGCGGGGGAGAGGCACAGATACGCAGTATTTT. This chain joins TRBV6-5 and TRBJ2-3, with 7 bases lining up with TRBD2. V lost 5 bases to trimming and J lost 1 base; unmatched junction nucleotides: 6. Per the germline V gene, CDR1 is MNHEY and CDR2 is SVGAGI. CDR3 size: 15 residues.

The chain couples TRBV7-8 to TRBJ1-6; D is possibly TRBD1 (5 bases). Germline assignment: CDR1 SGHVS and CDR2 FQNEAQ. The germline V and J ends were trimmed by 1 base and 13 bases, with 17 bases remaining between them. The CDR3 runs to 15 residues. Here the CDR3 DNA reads TGTGCCAGCAGCTTAGTGGGGACCGATGTAGCCCCCCTCCACTTT. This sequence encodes CASSLVGTDVAPLHF.

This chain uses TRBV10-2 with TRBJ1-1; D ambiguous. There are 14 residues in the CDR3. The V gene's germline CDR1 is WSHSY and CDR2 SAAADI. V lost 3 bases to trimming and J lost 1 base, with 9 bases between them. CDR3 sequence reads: CASSDRQANTEAFF. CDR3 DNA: TGCGCCAGCAGTGATCGGCAGGCGAACACTGAAGCTTTCTTT.

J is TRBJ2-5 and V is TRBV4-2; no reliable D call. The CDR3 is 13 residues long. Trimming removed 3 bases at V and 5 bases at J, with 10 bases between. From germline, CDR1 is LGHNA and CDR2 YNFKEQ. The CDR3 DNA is TGTGCCAGCAGCCAGGATACTCAGGAGACCCAGTACTTC. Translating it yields CASSQDTQETQYF.

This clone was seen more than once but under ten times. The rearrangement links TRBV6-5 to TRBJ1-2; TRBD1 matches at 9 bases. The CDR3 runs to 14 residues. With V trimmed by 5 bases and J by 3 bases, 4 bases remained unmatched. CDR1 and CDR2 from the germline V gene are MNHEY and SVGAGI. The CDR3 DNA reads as TGTGCCAGCAGTACTCGGACAGGGGACTATGGCTACACCTTC. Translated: CASSTRTGDYGYTF.

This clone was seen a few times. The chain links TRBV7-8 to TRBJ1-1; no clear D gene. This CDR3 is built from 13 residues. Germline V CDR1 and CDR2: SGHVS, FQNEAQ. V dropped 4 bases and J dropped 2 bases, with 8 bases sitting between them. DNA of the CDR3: TGTGCCAGCAGCTCAAAAGTCAACACTGAAGCTTTCTTT. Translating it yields CASSSKVNTEAFF.

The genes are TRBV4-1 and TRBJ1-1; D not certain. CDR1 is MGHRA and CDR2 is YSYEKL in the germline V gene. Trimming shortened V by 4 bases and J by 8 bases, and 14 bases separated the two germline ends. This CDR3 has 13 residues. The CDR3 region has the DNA TGCGCCAGCAGCCGGAAAGACGGGCGAGAAGCTTTCTTT. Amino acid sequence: CASSRKDGREAFF.

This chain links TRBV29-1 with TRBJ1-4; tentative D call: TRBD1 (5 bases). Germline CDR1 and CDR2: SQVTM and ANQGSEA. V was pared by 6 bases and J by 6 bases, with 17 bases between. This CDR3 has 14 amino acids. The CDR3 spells CSVVPPGTDEKLFF. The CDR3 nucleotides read TGCAGCGTCGTTCCCCCCGGGACTGATGAAAAACTGTTTTTT.

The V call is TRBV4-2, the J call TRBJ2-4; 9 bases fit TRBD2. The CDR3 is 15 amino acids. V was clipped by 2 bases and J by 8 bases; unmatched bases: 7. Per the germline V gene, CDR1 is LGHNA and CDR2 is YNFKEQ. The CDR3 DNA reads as TGTGCCAGCAGCCAACTAGCGGGGAAGTCGGACATTCAGTACTTC. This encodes CASSQLAGKSDIQYF.

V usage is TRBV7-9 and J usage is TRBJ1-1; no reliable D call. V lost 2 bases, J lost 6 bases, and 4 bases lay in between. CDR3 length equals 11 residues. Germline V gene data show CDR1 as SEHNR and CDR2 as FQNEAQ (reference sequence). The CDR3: CASSLKAEAFF. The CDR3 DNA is TGTGCCAGCAGCTTAAAAGCTGAAGCTTTCTTT.

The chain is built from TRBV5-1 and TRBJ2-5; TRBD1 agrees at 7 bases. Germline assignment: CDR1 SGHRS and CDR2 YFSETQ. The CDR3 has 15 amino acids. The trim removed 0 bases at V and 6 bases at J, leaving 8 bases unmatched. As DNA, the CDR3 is TGCGCCAGCAGCTTGGATCCGGGACAGCTGAAGACCCAGTACTTC. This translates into CASSLDPGQLKTQYF.

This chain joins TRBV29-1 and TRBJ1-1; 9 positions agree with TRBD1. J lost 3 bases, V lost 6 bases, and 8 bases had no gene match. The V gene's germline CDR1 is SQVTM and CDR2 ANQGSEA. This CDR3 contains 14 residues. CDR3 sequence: CSVRTTGGDTEAFF. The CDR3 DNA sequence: TGCAGCGTGCGAACGACAGGGGGGGACACTGAAGCTTTCTTT.

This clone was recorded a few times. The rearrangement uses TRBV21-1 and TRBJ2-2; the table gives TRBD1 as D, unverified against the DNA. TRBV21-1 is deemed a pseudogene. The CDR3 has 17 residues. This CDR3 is CASSKGVDKANTGELFF. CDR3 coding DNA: TGTGCCAGCAGCAAAGGGGTGGACAAAGCCAACACCGGGGAGCTGTTTTTT.

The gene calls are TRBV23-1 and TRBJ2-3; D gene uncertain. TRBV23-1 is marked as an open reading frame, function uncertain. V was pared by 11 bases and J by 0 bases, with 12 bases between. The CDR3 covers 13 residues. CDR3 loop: CALRAASTDTQYF. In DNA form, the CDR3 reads TGCGCCCTCCGGGCCGCTAGCACAGATACGCAGTATTTT.

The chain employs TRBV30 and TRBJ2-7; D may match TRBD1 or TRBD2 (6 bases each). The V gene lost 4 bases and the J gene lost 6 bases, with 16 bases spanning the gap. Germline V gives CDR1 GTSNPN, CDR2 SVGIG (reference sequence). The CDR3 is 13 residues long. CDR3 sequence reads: CAWTQGGWREQYF. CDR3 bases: TGTGCCTGGACCCAAGGGGGGTGGCGCGAGCAGTACTTC.

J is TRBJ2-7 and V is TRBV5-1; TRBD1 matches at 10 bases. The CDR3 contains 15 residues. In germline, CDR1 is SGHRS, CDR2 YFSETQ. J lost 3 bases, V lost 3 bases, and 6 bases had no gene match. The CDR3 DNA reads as TGCGCCAGCAGCTCCCGGACAGGGGGGTACTACGAGCAGTACTTC. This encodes CASSSRTGGYYEQYF.

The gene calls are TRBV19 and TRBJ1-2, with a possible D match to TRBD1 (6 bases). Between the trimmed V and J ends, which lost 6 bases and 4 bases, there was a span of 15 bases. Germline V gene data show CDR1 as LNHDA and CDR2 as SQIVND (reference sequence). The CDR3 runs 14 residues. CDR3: CASSYRTELYGYTF. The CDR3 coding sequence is TGTGCCAGTAGCTATAGGACAGAGCTCTATGGCTACACCTTC.

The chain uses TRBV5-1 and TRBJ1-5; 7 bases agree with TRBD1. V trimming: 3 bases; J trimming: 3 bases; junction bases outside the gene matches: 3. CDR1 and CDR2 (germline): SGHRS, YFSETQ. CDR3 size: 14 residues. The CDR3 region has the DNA TGCGCCAGCAGCTCGGGACAGTACAATCAGCCCCAGCATTTT. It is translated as CASSSGQYNQPQHF.

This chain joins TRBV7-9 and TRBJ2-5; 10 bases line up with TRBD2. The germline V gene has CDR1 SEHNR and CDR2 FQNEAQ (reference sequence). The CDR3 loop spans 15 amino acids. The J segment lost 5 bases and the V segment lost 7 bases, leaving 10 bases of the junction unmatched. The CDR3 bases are TGTGCCAGCAACCTAGCGGGGGAGGCGATGGAGACCCAGTACTTC. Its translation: CASNLAGEAMETQYF.